Listed below are T cell receptor beta chains from one sample, sequenced in a study of OX40 agonist ivuxolimab in advanced cancers. Only in-frame clones appear in the TCRdb table, and some are missing; sequencing was by immunoSEQ multiplex PCR. The sample lists 65,000 to 95,000 clones, about 86% occurring once. The sequences come from CD4+ or CD8+ T cells sorted from blood, collected in a trial of the OX40 agonist ivuxolimab. Receptors originate from an adult with an advanced solid tumor such as melanoma, head and neck, liver or kidney cancer. Each CDR3 is given with its conserved first and last residue. Each record gives: CDR3 protein, V gene, D gene, J gene. D genes are given only for firm matches.

CDR3: CASKRPSIYSYEQYF
V: TRBV28
D: -
J: TRBJ2-7

CDR3: CASSRDSQETQYF
V: TRBV5-4
D: TRBD1
J: TRBJ2-5

CDR3: CSALGRGPEAFF
V: TRBV29-1
D: -
J: TRBJ1-1

CDR3: CASSLGLQETQYF
V: TRBV7-3
D: -
J: TRBJ2-5

CDR3: CASSPSLAGGYNEQFF
V: TRBV11-2
D: TRBD2
J: TRBJ2-1

CDR3: CATNRQTSYEQYF
V: TRBV6-5
D: -
J: TRBJ2-7

CDR3: CASSLRTDTGELFF
V: TRBV6-4
D: -
J: TRBJ2-2

CDR3: CASSRAGAGTQYF
V: TRBV6-5
D: TRBD2
J: TRBJ2-5

CDR3: CASSYSRETQYF
V: TRBV5-1
D: -
J: TRBJ2-5

CDR3: CASSLGGGKGVQFF
V: TRBV7-2
D: -
J: TRBJ2-1

CDR3: CASSVGSGSFYNEQFF
V: TRBV9
D: TRBD2
J: TRBJ2-1

CDR3: CAMGDSKYNEQFF
V: TRBV10-3
D: TRBD1
J: TRBJ2-1

CDR3: CASSQRDRAERTYEQYF
V: TRBV23-1
D: TRBD1
J: -

CDR3: CASSPRGAFVSPLHF
V: TRBV25-1
D: -
J: TRBJ1-6

CDR3: CASSALAGAGELFF
V: TRBV2
D: TRBD2
J: TRBJ2-2

CDR3: CSAKGNEQYF
V: TRBV20-1
D: -
J: TRBJ2-7

CDR3: CASSLSGSAGELFF
V: TRBV5-1
D: TRBD2
J: TRBJ2-2

CDR3: CATSRGVQGTQYF
V: TRBV15
D: TRBD1
J: TRBJ2-3

CDR3: CASSQDSSFNEKLFF
V: TRBV4-3
D: -
J: TRBJ1-4

CDR3: CSVEGRDGFSYEQYF
V: TRBV29-1
D: -
J: TRBJ2-7

CDR3: CASRERGRGQETQYF
V: TRBV19
D: -
J: TRBJ2-5

CDR3: CASSPTGSGNEPKLFF
V: TRBV18
D: -
J: TRBJ1-4

CDR3: CASSPGRQLLLLGELFF
V: TRBV11-2
D: -
J: TRBJ2-2

CDR3: CASSLEGETQYF
V: TRBV28
D: -
J: TRBJ2-5

CDR3: CASSQAHNEQFF
V: TRBV4-1
D: -
J: TRBJ2-1

CDR3: CAWSVGTGWETQYF
V: TRBV30
D: -
J: TRBJ2-5

CDR3: CAISEGDGTDTQYF
V: TRBV10-3
D: -
J: TRBJ2-3

CDR3: CAISVSREETQYF
V: TRBV10-3
D: -
J: TRBJ2-5

CDR3: CASSQGQLNYGYTF
V: TRBV6-6
D: -
J: TRBJ1-2

CDR3: CAWGRGSGTNEQFF
V: TRBV30
D: TRBD2
J: TRBJ2-1

CDR3: CASRTYPEAYEQFF
V: TRBV10-2
D: -
J: TRBJ2-1

CDR3: CASSQDRWGGEDTQYF
V: TRBV4-2
D: TRBD2
J: TRBJ2-3

CDR3: CASSPRTGSYEQYF
V: TRBV7-9
D: TRBD1
J: TRBJ2-7

CDR3: CASSLSSGQGETQYF
V: TRBV5-1
D: TRBD1
J: TRBJ2-5

CDR3: CASSLSGGGYEQYF
V: TRBV5-4
D: TRBD2
J: TRBJ2-7

CDR3: CASSFLGADEQYF
V: TRBV5-4
D: -
J: -

CDR3: CASSASSATNEKLFF
V: TRBV7-2
D: -
J: TRBJ1-4

CDR3: CSGVTSYEQYF
V: TRBV20-1
D: -
J: TRBJ2-7

CDR3: CSARWETSTDTQYF
V: TRBV29-1
D: -
J: TRBJ2-3

CDR3: CASSVGGLAGGLKQFF
V: TRBV9
D: TRBD2
J: TRBJ2-1

CDR3: CASRRGLRDTEAFF
V: TRBV27
D: -
J: TRBJ1-1